The 19 T cell receptor beta chains below come from one sample, sequenced in a study of cytotoxic CD8 clonotypes in ibrutinib-treated CLL. Profiled with immunoSEQ multiplex PCR; TCRdb holds only in-frame clones, not every one. The repertoire consists of about 200,000 clones, with roughly 73% occurring once and the leading ten covering roughly an eighth. The material was PBMCs, obtained after 12 months of ibrutinib treatment. The receptors originated from a human donor with chronic lymphocytic leukemia.

The chain recombines TRBV7-9 with TRBJ1-3; D uncertain. The germline V and J ends were trimmed by 5 bases and 3 bases, with 11 bases remaining between them. Germline-derived CDR1 and CDR2 are SEHNR and FQNEAQ (reference sequence). The length of the CDR3 is 14 residues. DNA of the CDR3: TGTGCCAGCAGCGCCGGACTGATTGGAAACACCATATATTTT. It encodes CASSAGLIGNTIYF.

The chain joins TRBV7-3 to TRBJ1-1; 7 nucleotides line up with TRBD1. Trimming cost V 3 bases and J 1 base; bases outside gene matches: 2. CDR1 is SGHTA, CDR2 FQGTGA, per germline. This CDR3 has 14 amino acids. In DNA form, the CDR3 reads TGTGCCAGCAGCTTCCAGGGGGAGAACACTGAAGCTTTCTTT. It translates to CASSFQGENTEAFF.

This clone was seen once. The V and J genes are TRBV11-2 and TRBJ2-3, with D tentatively TRBD2 (5 bases). V was cut by 5 bases and J by 0 bases, with 21 bases left in between. The CDR3 runs 18 residues. Germline V gene lookup returns CDR1 SGHAT and CDR2 FQNNGV. The CDR3 protein is CASSPLSGGRPSTDTQYF. CDR3 bases: TGTGCCAGCAGCCCATTGAGCGGAGGCCGACCGAGCACAGATACGCAGTATTTT.

The rearrangement uses TRBV7-8 and TRBJ1-1; D not certain. Germline values: CDR1 SGHVS, CDR2 FQNEAQ. Trimming shortened V by 4 bases and J by 3 bases, and 18 bases separated the two germline ends. CDR3 size: 16 residues. The CDR3 protein is CASSSSRRATYTEAFF. The CDR3 DNA follows: TGTGCCAGCAGCTCGTCCCGACGGGCAACGTACACTGAAGCTTTCTTT.

The V call is TRBV6-6, the J call TRBJ2-3; 8 positions match TRBD2. V gave up 2 bases and J gave up 7 bases; unmatched junction bases: 8. The CDR3 has 15 amino acids. In germline, CDR1 is MNHNY, CDR2 SVGAGI (reference sequence). CDR3 in DNA: TGTGCCAGCAGTTACCCTGGGACTAGGGAGAATACGCAGTATTTT. This translates into CASSYPGTRENTQYF.

This clone is a singleton in its sample. V is TRBV6-5 and J is TRBJ2-1; 8 positions match TRBD1. This CDR3 region has 16 residues. With V trimmed by 4 bases and J by 2 bases, 7 bases remained unmatched. Germline CDR1 MNHEY, CDR2 SVGAGI. The CDR3 protein is CASSFDGTGPYNEQFF. The CDR3 DNA follows: TGTGCCAGCAGTTTCGACGGGACAGGTCCCTACAATGAGCAGTTCTTC.

This chain connects TRBV10-2 to TRBJ2-7, with D possibly matching TRBD2 (5 bases). The CDR3 consists of 11 residues. CDR1 is WSHSY, CDR2 SAAADI, per germline. The V end lost 6 bases, the J end lost 3 bases, and 6 bases lay between the germline ends. CDR3: CASRDYYEQYF. The DNA for the CDR3 is TGCGCCAGCAGAGACTACTACGAGCAGTACTTC.

This clone occurred once. The chain employs TRBV2 and TRBJ2-2, with unresolved D. This CDR3 is built from 12 residues. Trimming took off 6 bases at V and 6 bases at J, with 8 bases between the two ends. Germline values: CDR1 SNHLY, CDR2 FYNNEI. In DNA, the CDR3 is TGTGCCAGCAGGTTTACTTCCGGGGAGCTGTTTTTT. It translates to CASRFTSGELFF.

The chain links TRBV30 to TRBJ2-1; possible D gene TRBD1, 6 bases. Trimming shortened V by 3 bases and J by 8 bases, and 11 bases separated the two germline ends. Germline V gene sequence: CDR1 GTSNPN, CDR2 SVGIG (reference sequence). The CDR3 length is 12 residues. CDR3 sequence reads: CAWSRRGYEQFF. CDR3 sequence (DNA): TGTGCCTGGAGCCGCAGGGGATATGAGCAGTTCTTC.

The J gene is TRBJ2-5, the V gene TRBV5-1; D call uncertain. Trimming took off 1 base at V and 5 bases at J, with 12 bases between the two ends. The CDR3 has 14 amino acids. The germline V gene has CDR1 SGHRS and CDR2 YFSETQ. The CDR3 loop is CASSLPATLETQYF. The CDR3 coding sequence is TGCGCCAGCAGCTTGCCAGCTACCCTTGAGACCCAGTACTTC.

This chain uses TRBV5-5 with TRBJ2-7; D is uncertain. CDR3 length: 15 residues. Deletions cut 0 bases from V and 2 bases from J, with 12 bases between. CDR1 is SGHKS and CDR2 is YYEKEE in the germline V gene (reference sequence). CDR3 residues: CASSLAGGETYEQYF. CDR3 sequence (DNA): TGTGCCAGCAGCTTGGCTGGCGGCGAAACCTACGAGCAGTACTTC.

At least ten counts were recorded for this clone. The V and J genes are TRBV9 and TRBJ2-7; D may be TRBD1 (5 bases). This CDR3 contains 15 residues. Deletions cut 3 bases from V and 1 base from J, with 14 bases between. Germline CDR1 reads SGDLS; CDR2 reads YYNGEE. Here the CDR3 reads CASSAGWAGSYEQYF. The CDR3 DNA follows: TGTGCCAGCAGCGCCGGTTGGGCAGGGTCCTACGAGCAGTACTTC.

The chain carries TRBV5-1 and TRBJ2-7, with TRBD1 identical over 9 bases. Trimming took 2 bases from V and 3 from J; bases not matched to a gene: 3. Germline V gene sequence: CDR1 SGHRS, CDR2 YFSETQ. The CDR3 totals 14 residues. DNA for the CDR3: TGCGCCAGCAGCTTAGGGACAGGGATCTACGAGCAGTACTTC. Translated: CASSLGTGIYEQYF.

The genes are TRBV5-5 and TRBJ1-6; TRBD1 agrees at 7 bases. The CDR3 is 14 amino acids. Losses at the gene ends were 4 bases for V and 10 bases for J; bases not matched to a gene: 8. The germline V gene encodes CDR1 SGHKS and CDR2 YYEKEE (reference sequence). The CDR3 nucleotides read TGTGCCAGCAGCCAGAACAGGGGTGGCTCACCCCTCCACTTT. Translated: CASSQNRGGSPLHF.

The chain employs TRBV11-2 and TRBJ1-2; 7 nucleotides align to TRBD1. The germline V gene has CDR1 SGHAT and CDR2 FQNNGV. CDR3 size: 14 residues. The V gene end was trimmed by 2 bases and the J gene end by 6 bases; junction bases not matched to a gene: 6. CDR3 region: CASSLQYRGDGYTF. The CDR3 nucleotides read TGTGCCAGCAGCTTACAGTACAGGGGAGATGGCTACACCTTC.

The chain employs TRBV9 and TRBJ2-7; a possible D gene is TRBD1 (6 bases). There are 15 residues in the CDR3. CDR1 SGDLS and CDR2 YYNGEE come from the germline V gene. V lost 0 bases, J lost 6 bases, and 16 bases lay in between. CDR3 protein: CASSVGGTGWFEQYF. CDR3 DNA sequence: TGTGCCAGCAGCGTAGGCGGAACAGGGTGGTTCGAGCAGTACTTC.

This clone was seen at least ten times. This chain uses TRBV6-4 with TRBJ1-5; D remains ambiguous. The CDR3 has 13 amino acids. Germline loops: CDR1 MRHNA, CDR2 SNTAGT. The V and J ends lost 0 bases and 4 bases respectively, with 4 bases between them. CDR3 residues: CASSDSENQPQHF. CDR3 DNA sequence: TGTGCCAGCAGTGACTCGGAGAATCAGCCCCAGCATTTT.

On this clone: Other DNA sequences in this specimen translate into the identical CDR3. The chain couples TRBV7-9 to TRBJ1-5, with unresolved D. CDR3 length: 12 residues. Between the trimmed V and J ends, which lost 5 bases and 3 bases, there was a span of 5 bases. Germline V gene data show CDR1 as SEHNR and CDR2 as FQNEAQ (reference sequence). Here the CDR3 DNA reads TGTGCCAGCAGCCTCCTCAATCAGCCCCAGCATTTT. Protein: CASSLLNQPQHF. The variable domain in full, completed from reference TRBV7-9 and TRBJ1-5, reads DTGVSQNPRHKITKRGQNVTFRCDPISEHNRLYWYRQTLGQGPEFLTYFQNEAQLEKSRLLSDRFSAERPKGSFSTLEIQRTEQGDSAMYLCASSLLNQPQHFGDGTRLSIL.

This chain joins TRBV7-6 and TRBJ2-2; 8 bases agree with TRBD1. The CDR3 covers 16 residues. Per the germline V gene, CDR1 is SGHVS and CDR2 is FNYEAQ. V trimming: 5 bases; J trimming: 6 bases; junction bases outside the gene matches: 11. CDR3 nucleotide sequence: TGTGCCAGCAGCCCAGTAGACAGGGGAGGCGCCGGGGAGCTGTTTTTT. Translated: CASSPVDRGGAGELFF.